This T cell receptor (beta chain) comes out of a study of beta chain features in type 1 diabetes. This clone was seen more than once but under ten times. Its antigen is not known. Germline V CDR1 and CDR2: MNHEY, SVGAGI. This CDR3 spans 12 amino acids. Unmatched junction bases numbered 7, after V lost 3 bases and J lost 14 bases. The investigators reverse transcribed all of the isolated RNA, so they sequenced expressed TCRB transcripts. Sequenced by immunoSEQ multiplex PCR; TCRdb stores in-frame clones only, minus some. The repertoire holds under 350,000 clones, with over 11% as singletons. Study-wide points: All four CD4+ subsets from Type 1 diabetes patients carried moderately but significantly shorter TCRB CDR3s. VDJ junctions sequenced from type 1 diabetes patients showed fewer insertions and more deletions.

Only one heparinised blood draw was taken per donor, and its volume averaged around 110 mL. CD4+ cells of the naive, central memory, regulatory and stem cell-like memory types were sorted via CD45RO/CCR7/CD25/CD127/CD95/CD27. The V and J genes are TRBV6-5 and TRBJ2-4, with 7 bases aligning to TRBD1. This TCR was sampled from a man younger than 40 with type 1 diabetes. Sequences were obtained from naive CD4+ T cells from blood. This CDR3 is CASSYNRGQEYF. In DNA form, the CDR3 reads TGTGCCAGCAGTTATAACAGGGGTCAAGAGTACTTC.